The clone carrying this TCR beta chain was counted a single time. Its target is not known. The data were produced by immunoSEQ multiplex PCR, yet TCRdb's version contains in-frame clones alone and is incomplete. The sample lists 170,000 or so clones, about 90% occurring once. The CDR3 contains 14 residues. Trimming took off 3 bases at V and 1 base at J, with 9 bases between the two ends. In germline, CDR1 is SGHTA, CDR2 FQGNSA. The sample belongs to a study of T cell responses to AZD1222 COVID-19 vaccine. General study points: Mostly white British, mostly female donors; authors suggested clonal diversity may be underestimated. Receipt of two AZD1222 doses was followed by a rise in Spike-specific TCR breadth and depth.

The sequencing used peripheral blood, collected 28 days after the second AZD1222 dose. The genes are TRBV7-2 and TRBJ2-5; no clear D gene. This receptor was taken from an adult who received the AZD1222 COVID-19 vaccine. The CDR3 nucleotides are TGTGCCAGCAGCTTCAGTAGGGCCCAAGAGACCCAGTACTTC. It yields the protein CASSFSRAQETQYF.